This TCR beta chain was profiled in a study of blood T cell repertoires in COVID-19. For the study at large: The United States, Italy and Spain were the sources of the acute and convalescent COVID-19 samples.

Original processing methods: Researchers report that nucleated cell counts were estimated from reference gene primer amplification. Some clones are missing from TCRdb's copy, which holds only in-frame ones; the method was immunoSEQ multiplex PCR. The V and J calls and clone size were taken over from that table, and D and trimming were inferred from the DNA. The sample consists of approximately 94,000 clones, 85% to 90% of them appearing once. This clone was seen a handful of times. V trimming: 0 bases; J trimming: 0 bases; junction bases outside the gene matches: 6. This CDR3 comprises 17 residues. Germline-derived CDR1 and CDR2 are MNHEY and SVGEGT.

Source material: peripheral blood. The TCR was taken from a human donor in a cohort sampled during active COVID-19. J is TRBJ2-7 and V is TRBV6-2 or TRBV6-3; 9 bases fit TRBD2. The CDR3 sequence: CASSYSLAGRYSYEQYF. In nucleotides, the CDR3 is TGTGCCAGCAGTTACTCACTAGCGGGCCGATACTCCTACGAGCAGTACTTC.